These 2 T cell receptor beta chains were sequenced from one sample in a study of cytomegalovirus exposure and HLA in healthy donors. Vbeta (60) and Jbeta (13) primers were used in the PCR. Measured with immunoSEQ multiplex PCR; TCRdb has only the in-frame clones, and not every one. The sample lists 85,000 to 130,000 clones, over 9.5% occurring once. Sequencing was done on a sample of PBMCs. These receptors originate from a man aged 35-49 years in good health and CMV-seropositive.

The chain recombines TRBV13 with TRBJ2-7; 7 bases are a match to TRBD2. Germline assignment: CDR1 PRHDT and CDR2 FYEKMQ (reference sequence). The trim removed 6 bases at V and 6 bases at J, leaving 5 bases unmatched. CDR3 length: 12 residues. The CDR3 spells CASSGGEGEQYF. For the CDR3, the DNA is TGTGCCAGCAGTGGAGGGGAGGGCGAGCAGTACTTC.

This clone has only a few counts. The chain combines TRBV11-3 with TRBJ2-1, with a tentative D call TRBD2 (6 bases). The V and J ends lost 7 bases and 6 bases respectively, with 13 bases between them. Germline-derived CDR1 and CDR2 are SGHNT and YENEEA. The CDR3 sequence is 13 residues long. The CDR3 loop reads CASKKTGVNEQFF. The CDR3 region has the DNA TGTGCCAGCAAAAAAACGGGGGTCAATGAGCAGTTCTTC.